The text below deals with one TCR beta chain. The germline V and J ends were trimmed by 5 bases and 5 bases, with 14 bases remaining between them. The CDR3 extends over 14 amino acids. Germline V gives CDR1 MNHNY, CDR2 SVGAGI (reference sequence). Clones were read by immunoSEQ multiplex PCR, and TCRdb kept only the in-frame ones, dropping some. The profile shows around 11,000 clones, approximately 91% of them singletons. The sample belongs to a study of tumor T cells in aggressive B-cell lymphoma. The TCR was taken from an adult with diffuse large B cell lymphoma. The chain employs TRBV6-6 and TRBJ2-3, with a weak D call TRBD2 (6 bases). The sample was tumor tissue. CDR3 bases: TGTGCCAGCAGTCGACTAGTGAGGGGAGATACGCAGTATTTT. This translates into CASSRLVRGDTQYF.